What follows are 19 T cell receptor delta chains derived from one specimen sequenced in a study of gamma-delta chains in newborns, infants, children. TCRdb re-called clones from the reads via CATT. There are about 2,000 delta-chain clones in the sample; approximately 1.5% occur only once, and roughly 35% lies in the top ten. Material for sequencing was blood. These receptors originate from a child who was a newborn, infant or young child, either healthy, febrile or measles-vaccinated (not recorded which).

As to this clone: TCRdb has a much larger clone's protein, which differs at residue 8 from the translation of this DNA, likely because of a read error; what is shown is the protein translated from the DNA. The genes are TRDV1 and TRDJ1, with 11 bases aligning to TRDD3. This CDR3 is built from 21 residues. The germline V gene has CDR1 TSWWSYY and CDR2 QGS. The ends lost 1 base at V and 0 bases at J; junction bases unmatched: 16. DNA of the CDR3: TGTGCTCTTGGGGAACCTCCCTCTCCGATGGGGGATACGCCTTACACCGATAAACTCATCTTT. Its translation is CALGEPPSPMGDTPYTDKLIF.

Points on this clone: TCRdb has a much larger clone's protein, which differs at residue 13 from the translation of this DNA, likely because of a read error; what is shown is the protein translated from the DNA. The rearrangement joins TRDV1 to TRDJ1, with 7 bases identical to TRDD3. The CDR3 consists of 21 residues. CDR1 TSWWSYY and CDR2 QGS come from the germline V gene. V trimming: 0 bases; J trimming: 6 bases; junction bases outside the gene matches: 25. The CDR3 DNA sequence: TGTGCTCTTGGGGAACTGGCTCTCCCATCCCGATGCCCTTTGGGGGAGAATAAACTCATCTTT. Protein: CALGELALPSRCPLGENKLIF.

This clone was counted only a few times. This likely came from a read error, as a far larger clone is one base away. This same CDR3 is encoded by further DNA sequences in the sample. The V call is TRDV2, the J call TRDJ1; maybe TRDD3 (5 bases). CDR1 and CDR2 from the germline V gene are GEAIGNYY and EKD. This CDR3 spans 15 amino acids. CDR3 amino acids: CACDTGVGYTDKLIF. In DNA, the CDR3 is TGTGCCTGTGACACCGGGGTGGGGTACACAGATAAACTCATCTTT.

A note on this clone: This clone may be a read error of a much larger clone one base away. The gene calls are TRDV1 and TRDJ1; 11 bases are shared with TRDD3. The CDR3 is 25 amino acids. Germline-derived CDR1 and CDR2 are TSWWSYY and QGS. The CDR3 DNA sequence: TGTGCTCCTGGGGAACTGGCACTTATACCCCGAACCCTTCATAACTGGGGGATATGCACCGATAAACTCATCTTT. Amino acid sequence: CAPGELALIPRTLHNWGICTDKLIF.

This clone is classed as large (0.1 to 1%). Other nucleotide sequences in the sample specify the same CDR3. This sequence joins TRDV1 and TRDJ1; TRDD3 matches at 8 bases. V dropped 1 base and J dropped 1; count of bases not matched to a gene: 8. Germline CDR1 is TSWWSYY and CDR2 is QGS. The CDR3 spans 17 residues. CDR3 loop: CALGERDTGGPTDKLIF. The CDR3 bases are TGTGCTCTTGGGGAACGGGATACGGGGGGCCCCACCGATAAACTCATCTTT.

By share of the sample, this clone is medium-sized. A far larger clone lies a single base away; this is likely a read error. Other nucleotide sequences in the sample specify the same CDR3. The CDR3 region is CALGEVQSYPVGDTGYTDKLIF. In nucleotides, the CDR3 is TGTGCTCTTGGGGAAGTACAATCCTACCCAGTGGGGGATACAGGGTACACCGATAAACTCATCTTT. The chain links TRDV1 to TRDJ1; TRDD3 matches at 10 bases. J gave up 0 bases and V 2 bases, and 21 bases lay outside the gene matches. There are 22 residues in the CDR3. Germline CDR1 is TSWWSYY and CDR2 is QGS.

With respect to this clone: Being one base from a much bigger clone, this may be a read error. This CDR3 is also generated by other DNA sequences in the sample. The rearrangement uses TRDV1 and TRDJ1; 11 nucleotides line up with TRDD3. Germline assignment: CDR1 TSWWSYY and CDR2 QGS. Germline trimming cut 4 bases from V and 5 bases from J; bases unmatched to any gene: 24. The CDR3 loop spans 21 amino acids. The CDR3: CALGAHHVWRLGDSNSDKLIF. As DNA, the CDR3 is TGTGCTCTTGGGGCTCACCACGTCTGGCGACTGGGGGATAGTAACTCTGATAAACTCATCTTT.

On this clone: The amino acid sequence in TCRdb belongs to a much larger clone and departs from this DNA's translation at residue 5, likely a sequencing read error; the sequence shown is translated from the DNA. V gene TRDV1 combines with J gene TRDJ1, with TRDD3 identical over 10 bases. The germline V gene encodes CDR1 TSWWSYY and CDR2 QGS. The V and J ends lost 4 bases and 0 bases, in that order; junction bases with no gene match: 23. The CDR3 runs 22 residues. CDR3 in amino acids: CALGGVQSYPVGDTGYTDKLIF. In DNA, the CDR3 is TGTGCTCTTGGGGGAGTCCAATCCTACCCAGTGGGGGATACAGGGTACACCGATAAACTCATCTTT.

This clone came up a few times. The TCRdb protein, from a much larger clone, departs from this DNA's translation at residue 4, likely by read error; the protein shown derives from the DNA. The chain recombines TRDV1 with TRDJ1; 12 nucleotides agree with TRDD3. This CDR3 region has 19 residues. Per the germline V gene, CDR1 is TSWWSYY and CDR2 is QGS. CDR3 residues: CALVEGSYELGDTGDKLIF. CDR3 coding DNA: TGTGCTCTTGTGGAAGGGAGCTACGAACTGGGGGATACAGGGGATAAACTCATCTTT.

In its sample, this clone is medium-sized. TCRdb's protein for this DNA is that of a much larger clone and differs from the translation at residue 8, likely a read error; the protein shown is the DNA translation. The chain uses TRDV1 and TRDJ1; 10 bases are shared with TRDD3. V was pared by 2 bases and J by 0 bases, with 21 bases of the junction left unmatched. The CDR3 contains 22 residues. From germline, CDR1 is TSWWSYY and CDR2 QGS. The DNA of the CDR3 is TGTGCTCTTGGGGAAGTCCAACCCTACCCAGTGGGGGATACAGGGTACACCGATAAACTCATCTTT. It translates to CALGEVQPYPVGDTGYTDKLIF.

This clone was counted only a few times. Just one base apart from a much larger clone, this may be a read error. Other DNA sequences in this specimen translate into the identical CDR3. The chain employs TRDV1 and TRDJ1; TRDD3 aligns across 11 bases. This CDR3 is 29 amino acids long. Germline lookup yields CDR1 TSWWSYY and CDR2 QGS. CDR3 residues: CALGELEGPSLRHPRQVLGDIPYTDKLIF. CDR3 bases: TGTGCTCTTGGGGAACTGGAAGGCCCTTCTCTACGCCACCCCCGCCAGGTACTGGGGGATATCCCGTACACTGATAAACTCATCTTT.

With regard to this clone: This probably arose from a read error, given a far larger clone one base away. Other DNA sequences in this specimen translate into the identical CDR3. The rearrangement links TRDV1 to TRDJ1; 8 nucleotides align to TRDD3. The CDR3 loop spans 15 amino acids. Germline V gene sequence: CDR1 TSWWSYY, CDR2 QGS. For the CDR3, the DNA is TGCGCTCTTGGGGACTATCCTGGGGGACACGATAAACTCATCTTT. It translates to CALGDYPGGHDKLIF.

About this clone: Being one base from a much bigger clone, this may be a read error. Within the sample, other DNA sequences also encode this same CDR3. The chain recombines TRDV1 with TRDJ1, with 10 bases lining up with TRDD3. CDR1 and CDR2 (germline): TSWWSYY, QGS. This CDR3 spans 19 amino acids. CDR3 amino acids: CALGPKIGRLGDNTDKLIF. In nucleotides, the CDR3 is TGTGCTCTTGGTCCAAAAATCGGCAGGCTGGGGGATAACACCGATAAACTCATTTTT.

This clone has a handful of counts. A junction end diverges from the germline sequence, so it may reflect a read error. In the same sample, other DNA sequences code for this CDR3. The rearrangement uses TRDV1 and TRDJ1, with TRDD3 matching over 13 bases. This CDR3 contains 20 residues. CDR1 TSWWSYY and CDR2 QGS come from the germline V gene. CDR3 in DNA: TGTGCTCTTGGGGAACCCTCTGCCATTACTGGGGGATACGCTTCCGATAAACTCATATTT. Its protein is CALGEPSAITGGYASDKLIF.

By proportion, this clone is large (0.1 to 1%). The same CDR3 is also encoded by other DNA sequences in this sample. This chain uses TRDV1 with TRDJ1, with unresolved D. The CDR3 contains 15 residues. Germline-derived CDR1 and CDR2 are TSWWSYY and QGS. The ends were cut back, 0 bases at V and 0 bases at J, with 8 bases in the middle. In nucleotides, the CDR3 is TGTGCTCTTGGGGAACTATCCGGGTACACCGATAAACTCATCTTT. Translated, it gives CALGELSGYTDKLIF.

This clone was counted only a few times. Being one base from a much bigger clone, this may be a read error. This sequence joins TRDV1 and TRDJ1; TRDD3 aligns across 9 bases. The CDR3 spans 28 residues. V trimming: 5 bases; J trimming: 0 bases; junction bases outside the gene matches: 43. CDR1 TSWWSYY and CDR2 QGS come from the germline V gene. CDR3: CALGNCRRPLASSLEVGIRSSYTDKLIF. CDR3 bases: TGTGCTCTTGGGAACTGCAGGCGACCACTGGCCTCCTCCCTGGAAGTGGGGATACGCTCCTCGTACACCGATAAACTCATCTTT.

Concerning this clone itself: The translation of this DNA and the TCRdb protein of a much larger clone differ at residue 12, probably owing to a read error; the protein shown here is translated from the DNA. This sequence joins TRDV3 and TRDJ1, with D possibly matching TRDD2 (5 bases). CDR3 size: 14 residues. The V gene's germline CDR1 is TVYSNPD and CDR2 GDNSRS (reference sequence). The CDR3 loop is CASNFPTYTDKPIF. In DNA form, the CDR3 reads TGTGCCTCTAACTTCCCGACTTACACCGATAAACCCATCTTT.

On this clone: TCRdb shows a much larger clone's protein in place of this DNA's translation, and the two differ at residue 6, likely through a read error; the protein shown is translated from the DNA. V is TRDV2 and J is TRDJ1; 8 bases are a match to TRDD3. Germline CDR1 reads GEAIGNYY; CDR2 reads EKD. Trimming cost V 2 bases and J 0 bases; bases outside gene matches: 16. This CDR3 has 19 residues. The CDR3 coding sequence is TGTGCCTGTGACATCGTTAAACTCAGTACTGGGGGTTACACCGATAAACTCATCTTT. Residues: CACDIVKLSTGGYTDKLIF.

This clone is classed as medium-sized (0.01 to 0.1%). The chain recombines TRAV29/DV5 with TRDJ1; 12 bases agree with TRDD3. CDR3 length: 18 residues. The junction had 11 bases not matched to a gene; V was cut back by 2 bases and J by 0 bases. Germline V gives CDR1 NSMFDY, CDR2 ISSIKDK. The DNA for the CDR3 is TGTGCAGCAAGGGTCAACTGGGGGATACCTTCCTACACCGATAAACTCATCTTT. Translating it yields CAARVNWGIPSYTDKLIF.